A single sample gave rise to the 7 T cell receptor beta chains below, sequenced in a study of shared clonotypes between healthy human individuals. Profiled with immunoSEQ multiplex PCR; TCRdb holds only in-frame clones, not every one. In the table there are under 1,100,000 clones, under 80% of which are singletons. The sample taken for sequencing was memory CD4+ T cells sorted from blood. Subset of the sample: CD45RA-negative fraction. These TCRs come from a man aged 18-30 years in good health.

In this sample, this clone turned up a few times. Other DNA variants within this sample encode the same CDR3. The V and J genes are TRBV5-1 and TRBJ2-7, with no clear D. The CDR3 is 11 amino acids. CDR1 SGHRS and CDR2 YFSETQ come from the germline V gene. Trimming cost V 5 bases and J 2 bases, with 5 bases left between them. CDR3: CASSGAYEQYF. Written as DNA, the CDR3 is TGCGCCAGCAGTGGGGCCTACGAGCAGTACTTC.

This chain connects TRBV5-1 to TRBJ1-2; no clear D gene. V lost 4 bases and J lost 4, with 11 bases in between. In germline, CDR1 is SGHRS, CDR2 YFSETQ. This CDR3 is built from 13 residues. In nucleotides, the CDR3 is TGCGCCAGCAGCCTGGACGTGGGCTATGGCTACACCTTC. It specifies CASSLDVGYGYTF.

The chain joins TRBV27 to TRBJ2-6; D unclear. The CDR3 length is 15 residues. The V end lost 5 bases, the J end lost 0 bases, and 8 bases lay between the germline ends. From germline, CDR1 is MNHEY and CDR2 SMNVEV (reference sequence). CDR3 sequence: CASSPPFSGANVLTF. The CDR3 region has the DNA TGTGCCAGCAGTCCGCCATTCTCTGGGGCCAACGTCCTGACTTTC.

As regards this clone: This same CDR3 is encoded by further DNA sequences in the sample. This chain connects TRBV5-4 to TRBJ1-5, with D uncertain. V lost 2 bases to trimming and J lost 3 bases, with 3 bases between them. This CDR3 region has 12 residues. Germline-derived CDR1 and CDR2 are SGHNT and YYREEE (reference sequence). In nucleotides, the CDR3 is TGTGCCAGCAGCTTAGACAATCAGCCCCAGCATTTT. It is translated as CASSLDNQPQHF.

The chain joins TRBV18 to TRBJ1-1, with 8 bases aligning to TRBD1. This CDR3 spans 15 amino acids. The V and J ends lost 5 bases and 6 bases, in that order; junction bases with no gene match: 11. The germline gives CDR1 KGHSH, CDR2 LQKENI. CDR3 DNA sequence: TGTGCCAGCTCATCGATACAGGGGGAGTACGCTGAAGCTTTCTTT. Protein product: CASSSIQGEYAEAFF.

CDR3 nucleotides: TGTGCCAGCAGGGGCTATAATTCACCCCTCCACTTT. Its protein is CASRGYNSPLHF. The chain links TRBV19 to TRBJ1-6; tentative D call: TRBD1 (6 bases). The germline V and J ends were trimmed by 9 bases and 3 bases, with 6 bases remaining between them. The CDR3 spans 12 residues. CDR1 is LNHDA, CDR2 SQIVND, per germline (reference sequence).

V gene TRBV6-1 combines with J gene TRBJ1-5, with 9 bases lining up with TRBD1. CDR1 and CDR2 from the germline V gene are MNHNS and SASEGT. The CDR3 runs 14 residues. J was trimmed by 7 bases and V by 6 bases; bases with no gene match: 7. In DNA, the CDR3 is TGTGCCAGCAGACCGGGACAGGGCAGCCAGCCCCAGCATTTT. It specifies CASRPGQGSQPQHF.